The rows below give T cell receptor beta chains drawn from one sample of a study of blood T cell repertoires in COVID-19. Using immunoSEQ multiplex PCR, the repertoire was profiled, and TCRdb retains in-frame clones only, with some absent. Among 150,000 to 200,000 clones, over 75% were seen once, and the ten largest hold approximately 9.9%. Sequencing was performed on peripheral blood. The receptors stem from a man aged 55-75 years with active or convalescent COVID-19. Each CDR3 is given with its conserved first and last residue. Fields, in order: V gene, CDR3 protein.

>TRBV28
CASSGLAGASRHNEQFF
>TRBV5-4
CASSLDRFNSPLHF
>TRBV5-4
CASSLVSRAHEQYF
>TRBV6-6
CASSYRLAGGADTQYF
>TRBV19
CASSGSKETQYF
>TRBV7-3
CASSWMGLLGETQYF
>TRBV5-1
CASSFGQGARGTQYF
>TRBV7-9
CASSLEGASTEAFF
>TRBV2
CASRETGYSGNTIYF
>TRBV13
CASSPLKGARVRTEAFF
>TRBV7-2
CASSPGFSKHYEQYF
>TRBV4-2
CASSQDRGSFDTGELFF
>TRBV6-5
CASSYSNYNSPLHF
>TRBV18
CASSLRTATSGNTIYF
>TRBV19
CASSRLADNEQFF
>TRBV2
CASTPVLRDTEAFF
>TRBV5-1
CASSLAGKSSDEQYF
>TRBV20-1
CSASVTGELFF
>TRBV19
CASSLSGQDRGRTEAFF
>TRBV7-3
CASSRGTPNTGELFF
>TRBV19
CATRRGQGDYTF
>TRBV5-6
CASSRYRGLNTEAFF
>TRBV12-3/TRBV12-4
CASKLQGGYGYTF
>TRBV6-5
CASSLTRQGGFYGYTF
>TRBV28
CASIPGGTANYGYTF
>TRBV28
CAITGGSSGSAGANVLTF
>TRBV3-1/TRBV3-2
CASSLLAGGPSNEQFF
>TRBV6-5
CASSRLRGQGSPLHF
>TRBV6-4
CASSALGQGAGEQFF
>TRBV18
CASSPRDSGWTEAFF
>TRBV4-1
CASSLDRGGNTIYF
>TRBV5-1
CASSLLSSDRLSYEQYF
>TRBV6-6
CASRPPGGRFEQYF
>TRBV28
CASSSAGQKNTEAFF
>TRBV6-6
CASSYSGTSGYEQYF
>TRBV4-1
CASSQDASGRRYEQFF
>TRBV6-5
CARIKGAGDTEAFF
>TRBV15
CATSRLVLSGTDTQYF
>TRBV18
CASSLTGGDEQFF
>TRBV25-1
CASRGQGSLGELFF
>TRBV18
CASSPGTDGWTQYF
>TRBV12-5
CASGSTWGLAGGSDTQYF
>TRBV7-9
CASRGGQFNYGYTF
>TRBV4-2
CASSQDYLLAGNNEQFF
>TRBV2
CASSEGVNYGYTF
>TRBV14
CASSPLAGAGAFF